Presented here are 15 T cell receptor beta chains from one specimen sequenced in a study of Graves' ophthalmopathy and Graves' hyperthyroidism listed by TCRdb under 2018. Reads for this sample came from an Illumina HiSeq 2000. For repertoire sequencing, the TCR beta CDR3 regions were amplified from RNA transcripts. HTBI primers and the Qiagen OneStep RT-PCR kit were used in a first-round RT-PCR, which was followed by a second-round multiplex PCR, size selection and purification. TCRdb applied fastp at Q25 and MiXCR to the public reads, then kept only in-frame beta chains. Each entry is one CDR3 protein sequence, shown with its most common DNA and genes. The sample has about 39,000 distinct CDR3 sequences on record, roughly 52% of them singletons. The top ten hold roughly 24% of the sample. Sequenced: peripheral blood. The receptors originated from an adult woman with stable Graves' hyperthyroidism.

In this sample, this clonotype turned up a few times. As DNA, the CDR3 is TGTGCCAGCAGCTTAGCGTCTAGCGGGAGGGCCTTGCAGACCCAGTACTTC. Translated: CASSLASSGRALQTQYF. The chain combines TRBV7-6 with TRBJ2-5, with 12 bases that match TRBD2. Germline V gives CDR1 SGHVS, CDR2 FNYEAQ. V lost 0 bases, J lost 6 bases, and 8 bases stayed unmatched. The CDR3 covers 17 residues.

This clonotype was picked up many times. The chain recombines TRBV2 with TRBJ2-7, with D possibly TRBD2 on 5 matching bases. The CDR3 consists of 13 residues. V shed 7 bases and J shed 2 bases, with 12 bases lying between them. CDR1 and CDR2 (germline): SNHLY, FYNNEI. DNA of the CDR3: TGTGCCAGCACCGAGACTATAACCTACGAGCAGTACTTC. It yields the protein CASTETITYEQYF.

The rearrangement links TRBV29-1 to TRBJ2-7; TRBD1 aligns across 9 bases. Germline V lookup: CDR1 SQVTM, CDR2 ANQGSEA. This CDR3 has 13 residues. With 7 bases clipped from V and 3 bases from J, the junction kept 7 bases outside the gene matches. In DNA form, the CDR3 reads TGCAGCGCCCTCGGGACAGGGTTCTACGAGCAGTACTTC. Translating gives CSALGTGFYEQYF.

Note on this clonotype: No conserved phenylalanine or tryptophan is present at the end of the CDR3, so a read error is the likely explanation. Because the CDR3's place on the DNA is in doubt, the DNA is left out and the CDR3 is given as listed by TCRdb. The rearrangement joins TRBV10-3 to TRBJ1-5; TRBD1 is taken as the D call from the table, unchecked against the DNA. From its first to its last residue, the CDR3 has 14 amino acids. Germline loops: CDR1 ENHRY, CDR2 SYGVKD. The CDR3 sequence: CASIQGSSNQPQQQ.

As regards this clonotype: A read error may produce the germline difference seen at one junction end. The chain couples TRBV7-3 to TRBJ1-1, with D unclear. CDR1 is SGHTA and CDR2 is FQGTGA in the germline V gene. The CDR3 totals 12 residues. The CDR3 bases are TGTGCCAGCAGCTTAAAGTGGGTTGAAGCCCTCTTT. Its protein is CASSLKWVEALF. Full variable domain (missing parts from reference TRBV7-3 and TRBJ1-1): GAGVSQTPSNKVTEKGKYVELRCDPISGHTALYWYRQSLGQGPEFLIYFQGTGAADDSGLPNDRFFAVRPEGSVSTLKIQRTERGDSAVYLCASSLKWVEALFGQGTRLTVV.

Points on this clonotype: An end of the junction differs from the germline gene, which may be a read error. V usage is TRBV2 and J usage is TRBJ2-2; the match to TRBD2 covers 9 bases. CDR3 length: 14 residues. Germline-derived CDR1 and CDR2 are SNHLY and FYNNEI. CDR3 protein: CAGRGGRATGELFF. CDR3 DNA sequence: TGTGCCGGCAGGGGCGGGAGGGCCACCGGGGAGCTGTTTTTT.

This clonotype has ten or more counts. V is TRBV28 and J is TRBJ2-7; 10 bases are a match to TRBD2. The germline CDR1 and CDR2 sequences are MDHEN and SYDVKM. This CDR3 spans 14 amino acids. The J segment lost 0 bases and the V segment lost 5 bases, leaving 1 base of the junction unmatched. The DNA for the CDR3 is TGTGCCAGCAGTCCTAGCGGGAGCTCCTACGAGCAGTACTTC. Protein: CASSPSGSSYEQYF.

This clonotype was seen repeatedly, ten times or more. This CDR3 reads CASSLGLWNSNTEAFF. The CDR3, as DNA: TGTGCCAGCAGTTTAGGGCTGTGGAATTCGAACACTGAAGCTTTCTTT. V usage is TRBV28 and J usage is TRBJ1-1; D gene ambiguous. The germline V and J ends were trimmed by 2 bases and 1 base, with 14 bases remaining between them. From germline, CDR1 is MDHEN and CDR2 SYDVKM. CDR3 length: 16 residues.

The rearrangement links TRBV7-8 to TRBJ2-2, with TRBD2 identical over 11 bases. Per germline, CDR1 SGHVS and CDR2 FQNEAQ. The CDR3 has 16 residues. The V segment lost 3 bases and the J segment 1 base; nucleotides outside the gene matches: 1. CDR3 sequence: CASSFTSGRNTGELFF. Written as DNA, the CDR3 is TGTGCCAGCAGCTTCACTAGCGGGAGGAACACCGGGGAGCTGTTTTTT.

About this clonotype: Relative to the germline gene, one junction end is altered; a read error may explain this. This sequence joins TRBV7-9 and TRBJ1-2, with 7 bases matching TRBD1. Germline values: CDR1 SEHNR, CDR2 FQNEAQ (reference sequence). The CDR3 runs 13 residues. CDR3 bases: TGCGCCAGCAGCCAGAGACAGGGAAGTGGCTACACCTTC. It specifies CASSQRQGSGYTF.

The chain uses TRBV29-1 and TRBJ1-1, with TRBD1 identical over 8 bases. Germline trimming cut 6 bases from V and 5 bases from J; bases unmatched to any gene: 8. CDR1 and CDR2 from the germline V gene are SQVTM and ANQGSEA. CDR3 length: 13 residues. The CDR3 region is CSVGAGGRTEAFF. In nucleotides, the CDR3 is TGCAGCGTAGGGGCAGGGGGCAGAACTGAAGCTTTCTTT.

The V and J genes are TRBV5-5 and TRBJ1-1, with a weak D call TRBD1 (6 bases). Trimming removed 4 bases at V and 5 bases at J, with 18 bases between. The germline V gene has CDR1 SGHKS and CDR2 YYEKEE (reference sequence). This CDR3 region has 15 residues. The CDR3 reads CASSQEGGARTEAFF. The CDR3 DNA sequence: TGTGCCAGCAGCCAGGAGGGGGGCGCCCGAACTGAAGCTTTCTTT.

This clonotype was picked up a small number of times. The rearrangement joins TRBV6-2 or TRBV6-3 to TRBJ2-2; 14 nucleotides align to TRBD2. CDR1 is MNHEY, CDR2 SVGEGT, per germline. Trimming removed 4 bases from V and 3 bases from J; junction bases left unmatched: 13. This CDR3 spans 20 amino acids. CDR3 bases: TGTGCCAGCAGTTTCCCCCACCTGACTAGCGGGAGGGCCGACACCGGGGAGCTGTTTTTT. Its translation: CASSFPHLTSGRADTGELFF.

In its sample, this clonotype was seen many times. This chain links TRBV28 with TRBJ2-7, with 10 bases identical to TRBD2. Trimming cost V 5 bases and J 4 bases; bases outside gene matches: 11. The CDR3 sequence is 16 residues long. The germline V gene has CDR1 MDHEN and CDR2 SYDVKM. This CDR3 reads CASSGRLAGGSYEQYF. The CDR3 bases are TGTGCCAGCAGTGGCCGACTAGCGGGCGGTTCGTACGAGCAGTACTTC.

This clonotype was observed a handful of times. The chain uses TRBV6-5 and TRBJ2-1, with a tentative D call TRBD1 (5 bases). Germline V lookup: CDR1 MNHEY, CDR2 SVGAGI. V was shortened by 5 bases and J by 0 bases, with 11 bases between the two germline ends. CDR3 length equals 15 residues. DNA for the CDR3: TGTGCCAGCAGTCCTGACAGCCGCTCCTACAATGAGCAGTTCTTC. Its protein is CASSPDSRSYNEQFF.